A selection of T cell receptor beta chains follows, all from one sample in a study of T-cell reconstitution after alpha-beta-depleted transplantation in children. TCRdb fed the PCR reads into MiXCR, producing one record per CDR3 protein. The data show approximately 32,000 distinct CDR3 sequences, about 6.7% seen once. The material sequenced was peripheral blood, taken 60 days after TCRalphabeta/CD19-depleted stem cell transplant. The receptors shown here come from a child younger than two who had a stem cell transplant for acute myeloid leukemia, so the T cells may come from the graft donor. Both conserved end residues are part of each CDR3. A D gene is named only where the DNA matches it firmly. The size field reads once, few, many, or a class for an expanded clone.

d_gene,abundance,j_gene,v_gene,CDR3aa,CDR3nt
TRBD1,once,TRBJ1-3,TRBV7-2,CASSSGQGGNTIYF,TGTGCCAGCAGCTCGGGACAGGGTGGAAACACCATATATTTT
TRBD2,many,TRBJ2-1,TRBV20-1,CSASSPYSGRRNEQFF,TGCAGTGCTTCTTCACCCTATAGCGGGAGAAGGAATGAGCAGTTCTTC
TRBD1,many,TRBJ1-5,TRBV7-9,CASCRGGQPQHF,TGTGCCAGCTGCAGGGGGGGTCAGCCCCAGCATTTT
TRBD1,many,TRBJ2-5,TRBV7-2,CASSTDRGRETQYF,TGTGCCAGCAGCACTGACAGGGGGAGGGAGACCCAGTACTTC
NA,many,TRBJ2-2,TRBV5-1,CASSLEGAGTGELFF,TGCGCCAGCAGCTTGGAAGGGGCAGGCACCGGGGAGCTGTTTTTT
NA,many,TRBJ1-3,TRBV5-1,CASSLVAGFTGNTIYF,TGCGCCAGCAGCTTGGTAGCGGGCTTTACTGGAAACACCATATATTTT
TRBD1,many,TRBJ1-2,TRBV7-6,CASSLMTGKSPNYGYTF,TGTGCCAGCAGCTTAATGACAGGGAAGTCTCCTAACTATGGCTACACCTTC
NA,many,TRBJ1-5,TRBV10-2,CASMRSDRSNQPQHF,TGCGCCAGCATGAGGTCGGACAGAAGCAATCAGCCCCAGCATTTT
NA,many,TRBJ1-2,TRBV7-9,CASSLAGQGTNYGYTF,TGTGCCAGCAGCTTAGCGGGCCAGGGTACTAACTATGGCTACACCTTC
TRBD2,many,TRBJ2-7,TRBV20-1,CSAYPRTSGLDEQYF,TGCAGTGCTTATCCAAGGACTAGCGGTCTAGACGAGCAGTACTTC
NA,many,TRBJ2-7,TRBV10-3,CAISDVVGYEQYF,TGTGCCATCAGTGATGTGGTGGGCTACGAGCAGTACTTC
NA,many,TRBJ1-5,TRBV24-1,CATSDLRGTQHF,TGTGCCACCAGTGATTTGCGAGGAACCCAGCATTTT
NA,medium-sized,TRBJ2-5,TRBV7-6,CASSLNGIQETQYF,TGTGCCAGCAGCTTAAACGGGATCCAGGAGACCCAGTACTTC
NA,many,TRBJ1-1,TRBV28,CASSFWGRNLNTEAFF,TGTGCCAGCAGTTTTTGGGGCCGAAATCTGAACACTGAAGCTTTCTTT
NA,many,TRBJ2-7,TRBV5-1,CASSSGVWQYYEQYF,TGCGCCAGCAGTAGCGGTGTGTGGCAGTACTACGAGCAGTACTTC
TRBD1,many,TRBJ2-1,TRBV27,CASSSPGQGPYNEQFF,TGTGCCAGCAGTTCTCCGGGACAGGGGCCTTACAATGAGCAGTTCTTC